This TCR beta chain was identified during a study of T cells in Graves' hyperthyroidism and ophthalmopathy. Germline-derived CDR1 and CDR2 are KGHDR and SFDVKD. V shed 4 bases, J shed 0 bases, and the junction held 10 bases outside the gene matches. The CDR3 length is 20 residues. TCR beta CDR3 region amplification was performed from RNA transcripts. HTBI primers were the set used in a first-round RT-PCR of the TCR CDR3. TCRdb recomputed calls from the multiplex PCR reads with MiXCR, one row per CDR3 protein. Counted here are about 560,000 distinct CDR3 sequences, around 13% occurring once; the ten biggest clones make up approximately 15%. This clonotype came up many times.

The sequenced sample consisted of blood. This clonotype was obtained from a woman in her 40s with Graves' hyperthyroidism. V usage is TRBV24-1 and J usage is TRBJ2-1, with TRBD2 matching over 14 bases. The CDR3, as DNA: TGTGCCACCAGTGAACCCGGGACTAGCGGGAGCTGGAGCTCCTACAATGAGCAGTTCTTC. Translation gives CATSEPGTSGSWSSYNEQFF.